Listed below are T cell receptor beta chains from one sample, sequenced in a study of blood T cell repertoires in COVID-19. Sequencing used immunoSEQ multiplex PCR; TCRdb keeps in-frame clones, though not all of them. This sample has roughly 43,000 clones, with more than 65% found just once. The material sequenced was peripheral blood. The receptors originated from a woman in her sixties or seventies with acute or convalescent COVID-19. CDR3s include the opening cysteine and the closing phenylalanine or tryptophan. The D gene is left open where the match is weak. Size is stated for part of the rows, as once, few or many counts, or as a class when the clone is expanded.

v_gene,len,j_gene,abundance,d_gene,CDR3aa,CDR3nt
TRBV5-1,14,TRBJ1-2,NA,NA,CASSLDPGSGGYTF,TGCGCCAGCAGCTTGGACCCAGGGTCTGGGGGCTACACCTTC
TRBV24-1,14,TRBJ2-1,NA,NA,CATSEGDGVAEQFF,TGTGCCACCAGTGAAGGGGATGGGGTTGCTGAGCAGTTCTTC
TRBV5-4,15,TRBJ2-7,NA,TRBD1,CASSLARGPSYEQYF,TGTGCCAGCAGCTTGGCCAGGGGGCCCTCCTACGAGCAGTACTTC
TRBV4-2,16,TRBJ2-1,NA,NA,CASSQAQTSSYNEQFF,TGTGCCAGCAGCCAAGCCCAAACAAGCTCCTACAATGAGCAGTTCTTC
TRBV7-9,13,TRBJ1-2,NA,NA,CASSKDSVYGYTF,TGTGCCAGCAGTAAAGACAGCGTCTATGGCTACACCTTC
TRBV5-5,16,TRBJ1-4,NA,NA,CASSLASGVTNEKLFF,TGTGCCAGCAGCTTGGCCAGCGGGGTCACTAATGAAAAACTGTTTTTT
TRBV5-4,14,TRBJ2-1,NA,TRBD1,CASSLETGYNEQFF,TGTGCCAGCAGCTTGGAGACAGGGTACAATGAGCAGTTCTTC
TRBV19,12,TRBJ2-7,NA,NA,CASSMNRDEQYF,TGTGCCAGTAGTATGAACAGGGACGAGCAGTACTTC
TRBV30,12,TRBJ1-2,NA,NA,CAWTGLDYGYTF,TGTGCCTGGACAGGGCTTGACTATGGCTACACCTTC
TRBV4-1,17,TRBJ1-6,NA,TRBD1,CASSQDQGASYNSPLHF,TGCGCCAGCAGCCAGGACCAGGGGGCCTCCTATAATTCACCCCTCCACTTT
TRBV6-5,13,TRBJ2-1,NA,NA,CASSYAGLNEQFF,TGTGCCAGCAGTTACGCAGGGTTGAATGAGCAGTTCTTC
TRBV24-1,15,TRBJ1-2,NA,NA,CATSDLTASGYGYTF,TGTGCCACCAGTGATTTGACAGCTTCTGGATATGGCTACACCTTC
TRBV7-2,13,TRBJ1-5,NA,NA,CASSLIINQPQHF,TGTGCCAGCAGCTTAATCATTAATCAGCCCCAGCATTTT
TRBV7-8,14,TRBJ2-7,NA,NA,CASSLTGLDYEQYF,TGTGCCAGCAGCTTAACGGGGTTAGACTACGAGCAGTACTTC
TRBV30,14,TRBJ1-2,NA,TRBD1,CAWSSPDRGYGYTF,TGTGCCTGGAGTTCCCCGGACAGGGGCTATGGCTACACCTTC
TRBV4-3,14,TRBJ1-1,once,NA,CASSQETGPIEAFF,TGCGCCAGCAGCCAAGAGACAGGACCCATAGAAGCTTTCTTT
TRBV6-5,13,TRBJ2-5,NA,NA,CASSYSRGETQYF,TGTGCCAGCAGTTACTCGAGAGGGGAGACCCAGTACTTC